Sequencing of this T cell receptor beta chain was carried out in a study of response to subunit inactivated influenza vaccine (dated by TCRdb to the late 2010s). About the full investigation: Deep quantitative profiling of the T cell receptor repertoire was used in the study to follow responses to a trivalent subunit inactivated influenza vaccine.

Libraries were constructed by RT-PCR. These reads were obtained on an Illumina HiSeq 2500. TCRdb handled the public reads itself, with Q25 trimming in fastp and clone calling in MiXCR, and kept productive beta chains. Rows with one shared CDR3 protein collapse into an entry with the most common genes and DNA. This sample comprises approximately 530,000 distinct CDR3 sequences, around 8% of them detected only once. The top ten constitute 10% to 15% of the sample. The paper as a whole reports these results and caveats: It was suggested by the authors that each seasonal influenza vaccination may recruit only a limited number of new T cells.

This clonotype showed up many times. Its recognized antigen is unknown. The sample holds no much larger clone one base away, and base qualities are not on file. From its cysteine to its phenylalanine, the CDR3 spans 14 amino acids. Only CDR3 DNA remains: 42 bases, in frame from the first base. Trimming accounts for 4 bases at V and 2 bases at J, while the number of junction bases matched to no gene is 4. The chain employs TRBV12-3 or TRBV12-4 and TRBJ2-5; TRBD1 agrees with 7 junctional bases. The sample consisted of PBMCs from blood, taken less than 25 months after vaccination. This clonotype was sampled from a man aged 50-75 years who received an inactivated influenza vaccine. Donor details come from another sample of the same person, matched by shared clones. The bases read TGTGCCAGCAGTTACGGGACAGCACAAGAGACCCAGTACTTC. It translates as CASSYGTAQETQYF.